The 8 T cell receptor beta chains listed next were all sequenced from one sample in a study of OX40 agonist ivuxolimab in advanced cancers. The repertoire was sequenced with immunoSEQ multiplex PCR; TCRdb's copy has only in-frame clones and lacks some. The table shows tens of thousands of clones, with roughly four fifths occurring only once. Sequences were derived from CD4+ or CD8+ T cells sorted from blood, sampled in a trial of the OX40 agonist ivuxolimab. The origin of the receptors is an adult with an advanced solid tumor such as melanoma, head and neck, liver or kidney cancer.

The chain uses TRBV11-3 and TRBJ1-6; D unresolved. The ends were cut back, 1 base at V and 10 bases at J, with 11 bases in the middle. Looked up from germline, CDR1 is SGHNT and CDR2 is YENEEA. The CDR3 extends over 14 amino acids. Written as DNA, the CDR3 is TGTGCCAGCAGCTTAGGGGAACCGGGATCACCCCTCCACTTT. It encodes CASSLGEPGSPLHF.

This clone appeared once. The chain combines TRBV7-5 with TRBJ2-3; TRBD2, the table's D call, was not compared with the DNA. TRBV7-5 is recorded as a pseudogene. The CDR3 runs 15 residues. CDR3 nucleotides: TGTGTCAGAAGCTTCGGACTAGCCAGGACAGATACGCAGTATTTT. Protein: CVRSFGLARTDTQYF.

This clone has just one count. The V gene is TRBV7-2, the J gene TRBJ2-7, with D possibly TRBD2 on 7 matching bases. The length of the CDR3 is 15 residues. CDR1 is SGHTA and CDR2 is FQGNSA in the germline V gene. The V and J ends lost 1 base and 3 bases respectively, with 13 bases between them. The CDR3 DNA reads TGTGCCAGCAGCTTAGAAGGGGGGGGAGTCTACGAGCAGTACTTC. It encodes CASSLEGGGVYEQYF.

The chain links TRBV6-6 to TRBJ2-5, with D possibly being TRBD2 (6 bases). The CDR3 is 14 residues long. Trimming pared 8 bases from V and 5 bases from J, leaving 18 bases between. Germline values: CDR1 MNHNY, CDR2 SVGAGI (reference sequence). This CDR3 reads CASRGSGEVETQYF. As DNA, the CDR3 is TGTGCCAGCCGCGGGTCCGGGGAGGTCGAGACCCAGTACTTC.

The chain is built from TRBV10-1 and TRBJ1-2; TRBD1 matches 10 bases. V lost 0 bases to trimming and J lost 7 bases; unmatched junction nucleotides: 5. The CDR3 sequence is 15 residues long. Germline lookup yields CDR1 WNHNN and CDR2 SYGVQD (reference sequence). This chain's CDR3 is CASSESGQGGIGYTF. The CDR3 DNA reads as TGCGCCAGCAGTGAGTCCGGACAGGGGGGGATTGGCTACACCTTC.

The CDR3 loop reads CASSPRGLETQYF. The CDR3 region has the DNA TGTGCCAGCAGCCCTCGGGGGCTGGAGACCCAGTACTTC. The chain combines TRBV6-6 with TRBJ2-5, with D perhaps assigned TRBD1 or TRBD2 (6 bases each). This CDR3 is built from 13 residues. The germline V and J ends were trimmed by 6 bases and 5 bases, with 13 bases remaining between them. Germline assignment: CDR1 MNHNY and CDR2 SVGAGI (reference sequence).

The J gene is TRBJ1-6, the V gene TRBV19, with 7 bases lining up with TRBD1. This CDR3 has 15 amino acids. V lost 8 bases, J lost 0 bases, and 4 bases stayed unmatched. Germline V CDR1 and CDR2: LNHDA, SQIVND (reference sequence). The chain's CDR3 is CASRQGDSYNSPLHF. CDR3 in DNA: TGTGCCAGTCGACAGGGTGACTCCTATAATTCACCCCTCCACTTT.

The chain employs TRBV14 and TRBJ2-7; D is uncertain. V was cut by 4 bases and J by 6 bases, with 13 bases left in between. The CDR3 is 13 amino acids. Germline CDR1 is SGHDN and CDR2 is FVKESK. CDR3 coding DNA: TGTGCCAGCAGCCCTCGAACCAAGACCGAGCAGTACTTC. Residues: CASSPRTKTEQYF. The variable domain in full, completed from reference TRBV14 and TRBJ2-7, reads EAGVTQFPSHSVIEKGQTVTLRCDPISGHDNLYWYRRVMGKEIKFLLHFVKESKQDESGMPNNRFLAERTGGTYSTLKVQPAELEDSGVYFCASSPRTKTEQYFGPGTRLTVT.